What follows is one T cell receptor beta chain and its context. These data originate in a study of radiotherapy plus CTLA-4 blockade in lung cancer. CDR1 MDHEN and CDR2 SYDVKM come from the germline V gene. Trimming at V came to 9 bases and at J to 9 bases, leaving 17 bases not matched to a gene. The CDR3 is 15 amino acids. Sequenced by immunoSEQ multiplex PCR; TCRdb stores in-frame clones only, minus some. The sample holds 45,000 or so clones, 65% to 85% seen once. This clonotype was sampled from a human donor with non-small cell lung cancer who had stable disease on radiotherapy plus ipilimumab. The sequencing used peripheral blood, collected from a patient treated with radiotherapy plus ipilimumab. The rearrangement joins TRBV28 to TRBJ2-1; TRBD1 matches at 7 bases. The CDR3 bases are TGTGCCAGTTGGGGAGACAGGGTACGCGCCGCTGAGCAGTTCTTC. It encodes CASWGDRVRAAEQFF.